These 25 T cell receptor beta chains share one sample of origin, sequenced in a study of OX40 agonist ivuxolimab in advanced cancers. Sequencing was performed with immunoSEQ multiplex PCR; in TCRdb, only in-frame clones are kept and a portion is missing. This table holds 70,000 or so clones, approximately 91% found once. The sample in question was CD4+ or CD8+ T cells sorted from blood, obtained in a trial of the OX40 agonist ivuxolimab. The receptors stem from an adult with an advanced solid tumor such as melanoma, head and neck, liver or kidney cancer.

The V call is TRBV11-2, the J call TRBJ2-1; unclear D gene. Germline loops: CDR1 SGHAT, CDR2 FQNNGV. The CDR3 extends over 12 amino acids. V dropped 4 bases and J dropped 6 bases, with 7 bases sitting between them. The CDR3 region is CASSSTRNEQFF. The CDR3 coding sequence is TGTGCCAGCAGCTCAACTCGCAATGAGCAGTTCTTC.

The gene calls are TRBV5-4 and TRBJ1-1; D ambiguous. CDR3 length: 14 amino acids. Germline loops: CDR1 SGHNT, CDR2 YYREEE (reference sequence). Trimming stripped 4 bases from V and 4 bases from J, with 14 bases between. Here the CDR3 DNA reads TGTGCCAGCAGCCCCCTGGGAGGGCGCACTGAAGCTTTCTTT. This codes for CASSPLGGRTEAFF.

This clone has more than one count but fewer than ten. The gene calls are TRBV28 and TRBJ1-2; D is undetermined. Germline lookup yields CDR1 MDHEN and CDR2 SYDVKM. V lost 5 bases and J lost 7, with 26 bases in between. The CDR3 extends over 17 amino acids. The CDR3 loop is CASSLTTVGGPWGGYTF. In nucleotides, the CDR3 is TGTGCCAGCAGTCTGACAACGGTGGGAGGACCGTGGGGTGGCTACACCTTC.

This chain uses TRBV9 with TRBJ2-7, with D tentatively TRBD2 (5 bases). CDR1 and CDR2 from the germline V gene are SGDLS and YYNGEE. The CDR3 has 14 residues. V lost 0 bases and J lost 3, with 10 bases in between. The CDR3 bases are TGTGCCAGCAGCGTAGCCGGGGTAGACTACGAGCAGTACTTC. Its translation: CASSVAGVDYEQYF.

The rearrangement links TRBV2 to TRBJ2-5; D remains ambiguous. Germline V gives CDR1 SNHLY, CDR2 FYNNEI. This CDR3 is 14 amino acids long. The V end lost 6 bases, the J end lost 5 bases, and 16 bases lay between the germline ends. The CDR3, as DNA: TGTGCCAGCAGAAGCTTGAGGAGCTCGGAGACCCAGTACTTC. Protein sequence: CASRSLRSSETQYF. The variable domain in full, completed from reference TRBV2 and TRBJ2-5, reads EPEVTQTPSHQVTQMGQEVILRCVPISNHLYFYWYRQILGQKVEFLVSFYNNEISEKSEIFDDQFSVERPDGSNFTLKIRSTKLEDSAMYFCASRSLRSSETQYFGPGTRLLVL.

The V and J genes are TRBV5-6 and TRBJ2-1; TRBD1 agrees at 9 bases. Losses at the gene ends were 4 bases for V and 7 bases for J; bases not matched to a gene: 12. CDR1 is SGHDT, CDR2 YYEEEE, per germline. The CDR3 sequence is 16 residues long. CDR3 sequence: CASSLRLTGQGNEQFF. The DNA for the CDR3 is TGTGCCAGCAGCCTGAGATTAACGGGACAGGGTAATGAGCAGTTCTTC.

Only one count was recorded for this clone. The rearrangement joins TRBV18 to TRBJ2-7, with D hard to call. V dropped 2 bases and J dropped 4 bases, with 9 bases sitting between them. Germline loops: CDR1 KGHSH, CDR2 LQKENI. This CDR3 has 13 residues. The CDR3: CASSPGRGYEQYF. In nucleotides, the CDR3 is TGTGCCAGCTCACCAGGTCGCGGTTACGAGCAGTACTTC.

This chain connects TRBV5-6 to TRBJ2-7, with 9 bases fitting TRBD2. This CDR3 has 15 amino acids. Germline assignment: CDR1 SGHDT and CDR2 YYEEEE. The trim removed 0 bases at V and 3 bases at J, leaving 4 bases unmatched. The CDR3 loop is CASSLEASGDYEQYF. DNA of the CDR3: TGTGCCAGCAGCTTGGAGGCTAGCGGGGACTACGAGCAGTACTTC.

This clone was recorded a few times. The chain has TRBV5-1 and TRBJ2-7; D gene unclear. V dropped 7 bases and J dropped 3 bases, with 17 bases sitting between them. The germline V gene encodes CDR1 SGHRS and CDR2 YFSETQ. This CDR3 is built from 14 residues. The CDR3 spells CASRLGGEGYEQYF. The CDR3 nucleotides are TGCGCCAGCCGTCTTGGCGGAGAAGGCTACGAGCAGTACTTC.

The genes are TRBV5-1 and TRBJ1-1; 8 nucleotides line up with TRBD1. The CDR3 contains 17 residues. Germline loops: CDR1 SGHRS, CDR2 YFSETQ. Trimming took 0 bases from V and 4 from J; bases not matched to a gene: 11. The CDR3 DNA sequence: TGCGCCAGCAGCTTGGGTCCGGACAGGGTTCGGGGCACTGAAGCTTTCTTT. Encoded protein: CASSLGPDRVRGTEAFF.

This clone has a handful of counts. This sequence joins TRBV4-1 and TRBJ2-7; 9 bases agree with TRBD1. Germline values: CDR1 MGHRA, CDR2 YSYEKL. The CDR3 runs 17 residues. The junction had 12 bases not matched to a gene; V was cut back by 4 bases and J by 2 bases. The chain's CDR3 is CASSPPPGTGITYEQYF. The CDR3, as DNA: TGCGCCAGCAGCCCTCCCCCCGGGACAGGGATTACCTACGAGCAGTACTTC.

The chain combines TRBV27 with TRBJ2-3, with 10 bases aligning to TRBD2. V lost 6 bases, J lost 0 bases, and 18 bases stayed unmatched. CDR3 length: 20 residues. Germline V gives CDR1 MNHEY, CDR2 SMNVEV (reference sequence). The CDR3 bases are TGTGCCAGCAGCAGACACGGCTCGAGCGGGAGGGTAGCTAGCACAGATACGCAGTATTTT. This gives the protein CASSRHGSSGRVASTDTQYF.

CDR3: CASLGGGRAGEQFF. For the CDR3, the DNA is TGTGCCAGTCTTGGTGGCGGGAGGGCCGGTGAGCAGTTCTTC. This chain joins TRBV19 and TRBJ2-1; 9 nucleotides agree with TRBD2. CDR3 size: 14 residues. V gave up 8 bases and J gave up 9 bases; unmatched junction bases: 11. Per germline, CDR1 LNHDA and CDR2 SQIVND (reference sequence).

The V call is TRBV29-1, the J call TRBJ1-2, with 7 bases fitting TRBD1. The CDR3 sequence is 12 residues long. Germline values: CDR1 SQVTM, CDR2 ANQGSEA. Trimming removed 4 bases from V and 8 bases from J; junction bases left unmatched: 7. In nucleotides, the CDR3 is TGCAGCGTTGGGATAGGGGGCGGCGGCTACACCTTC. Translation gives CSVGIGGGGYTF.

The chain carries TRBV19 and TRBJ2-1; the D gene is possibly TRBD1 (5 bases). The V and J ends lost 6 bases and 8 bases respectively, with 14 bases between them. The CDR3 sequence is 13 residues long. The germline CDR1 and CDR2 sequences are LNHDA and SQIVND (reference sequence). In DNA form, the CDR3 reads TGTGCCAGTAGCCCGGACAAGGGGCATGAGCAGTTCTTC. Translation: CASSPDKGHEQFF.

J is TRBJ2-1 and V is TRBV19, with D possibly being TRBD1 (6 bases). CDR1 and CDR2 (germline): LNHDA, SQIVND (reference sequence). V was clipped by 7 bases and J by 0 bases, with 13 bases between them. CDR3 length equals 15 residues. The CDR3 DNA follows: TGTGCCAGTACCCCAACAGGGTCCTCCTACAATGAGCAGTTCTTC. This encodes CASTPTGSSYNEQFF.

The gene calls are TRBV28 and TRBJ1-5; tentatively, D is TRBD1 (5 bases). V was pared by 6 bases and J by 7 bases, with 22 bases between. Germline CDR1 reads MDHEN; CDR2 reads SYDVKM. The CDR3 totals 16 residues. Here the CDR3 reads CASRQKSGTPAQPQHF. DNA for the CDR3: TGTGCCAGCAGGCAGAAAAGCGGGACCCCGGCCCAGCCCCAGCATTTT.

The J gene is TRBJ1-4, the V gene TRBV28; D gene ambiguous. Germline CDR1 and CDR2: MDHEN and SYDVKM. This CDR3 is 16 amino acids long. Trimming removed 1 base at V and 7 bases at J, with 16 bases between. The CDR3 nucleotides read TGTGCCAGCAGTTTATCATTGGGCCCCGCGGGTGAAAAACTGTTTTTT. This sequence encodes CASSLSLGPAGEKLFF.

The V call is TRBV7-8, the J call TRBJ1-5, with 7 bases matching TRBD1. CDR3 length equals 17 residues. V was clipped by 5 bases and J by 0 bases; unmatched bases: 10. CDR1 SGHVS and CDR2 FQNEAQ come from the germline V gene. The CDR3 protein is CASSPWTGSPSNQPQHF. The CDR3, as DNA: TGTGCCAGCAGCCCATGGACAGGATCACCTAGCAATCAGCCCCAGCATTTT.

This rearrangement joins TRBV7-9 to TRBJ1-2; maybe TRBD1 (5 bases). This CDR3 has 14 residues. Germline V gene sequence: CDR1 SEHNR, CDR2 FQNEAQ (reference sequence). Trimming pared 5 bases from V and 3 bases from J, leaving 13 bases between. The CDR3 protein is CASSLIGGHYGYTF. CDR3 nucleotide sequence: TGTGCCAGCAGCCTAATCGGGGGTCACTATGGCTACACCTTC.

This chain uses TRBV21-1 with TRBJ1-4. TRBV21-1 is an annotated pseudogene. This CDR3 has 13 residues. Here the CDR3 DNA reads TGTGCCAGCAGGTCGGGTCACAATGAAAAACTGTTTTTT. It is translated as CASRSGHNEKLFF.

The rearrangement links TRBV25-1 to TRBJ2-7; no reliable D call. CDR3 length: 12 residues. Germline V gives CDR1 MGHDK, CDR2 SYGVNS. V lost 1 base and J lost 2, with 3 bases in between. Here the CDR3 reads CASSELPYEQYF. The CDR3 DNA follows: TGTGCCAGCAGTGAATTACCCTACGAGCAGTACTTC.

The chain joins TRBV5-4 to TRBJ1-2, with D unclear. Germline CDR1 reads SGHNT; CDR2 reads YYREEE (reference sequence). This CDR3 comprises 14 residues. Deletions cut 4 bases from V and 6 bases from J, with 16 bases between. The CDR3 DNA sequence: TGTGCCAGCAGCCCAAGTGGAAGGGAAAATGGCTACACCTTC. Amino acid sequence: CASSPSGRENGYTF.

V usage is TRBV27 and J usage is TRBJ2-7; 12 bases are a match to TRBD2. Per germline, CDR1 MNHEY and CDR2 SMNVEV (reference sequence). The CDR3 totals 16 residues. V lost 3 bases and J lost 7; bases outside the gene matches: 10. Here the CDR3 reads CASSFQQLAGGGEQYF. The CDR3 DNA sequence: TGTGCCAGCAGTTTCCAACAACTAGCGGGAGGTGGAGAGCAGTACTTC.

The rearrangement uses TRBV28 and TRBJ1-1; possible D gene TRBD1, 5 bases. The germline CDR1 and CDR2 sequences are MDHEN and SYDVKM. This CDR3 region has 13 residues. CDR3 residues: CGSVPSGGTEAFF. The CDR3 DNA is TGTGGATCGGTCCCCTCGGGGGGCACTGAAGCTTTCTTT. Full variable domain (remainder filled in from reference TRBV28 and TRBJ1-1): DVKVTQSSRYLVKRTGEKVFLECVQDMDHENMFWYRQDPGLGLRLIYFSYDVKMKEKGDIPEGYSVSREKKERFSLILESASTNQTSMYLCGSVPSGGTEAFFGQGTRLTVV.